The next 21 T cell receptor beta chains were all read from a single sample in a study of long-term antiretroviral therapy in people with HIV. The authors ran the immunoSEQ assay, v3.0, at survey level. The assay was immunoSEQ multiplex PCR, and TCRdb's table has in-frame clones only and misses some. The table has fewer than 20,000 clones, roughly 71% seen once. The source material was unsorted PBMCs, sampled 2.5 years before starting antiretroviral therapy. Every receptor here comes from a woman aged 45-65 years with HIV.

The V and J genes are TRBV19 and TRBJ2-7; D is unresolved. V was pared by 3 bases and J by 0 bases, with 12 bases between. The CDR3 spans 15 residues. Germline CDR1 reads LNHDA; CDR2 reads SQIVND (reference sequence). The CDR3 region has the DNA TGTGCCAGTAGTATCGGTAGTCTGAGCTCCTACGAGCAGTACTTC. Translating it yields CASSIGSLSSYEQYF.

This chain links TRBV7-6 with TRBJ2-3, with 12 bases matching TRBD1. J lost 5 bases, V lost 5 bases, and 8 bases had no gene match. There are 16 residues in the CDR3. Germline CDR1 reads SGHVS; CDR2 reads FNYEAQ. DNA for the CDR3: TGTGCCAGCAGCCTATGGGACAGGGGGCAGGTAGATACGCAGTATTTT. This gives the protein CASSLWDRGQVDTQYF.

This sequence joins TRBV5-1 and TRBJ2-3; 7 bases map to TRBD2. Germline V gives CDR1 SGHRS, CDR2 YFSETQ. The CDR3 extends over 14 amino acids. Trimming took 6 bases from V and 4 from J; bases not matched to a gene: 8. CDR3 amino acids: CASKGTGGSDTQYF. CDR3 bases: TGCGCCAGCAAGGGGACCGGGGGGTCAGATACGCAGTATTTT.

This sequence joins TRBV6-4 and TRBJ2-3; 15 bases are shared with TRBD2. The J segment lost 0 bases and the V segment lost 4 bases, leaving 11 bases of the junction unmatched. This CDR3 spans 20 amino acids. Germline loops: CDR1 MRHNA, CDR2 SNTAGT. The DNA of the CDR3 is TGTGCCAGCAGTGCGGGACTAGCGGGGGGACTACGCTCTAGCACAGATACGCAGTATTTT. It translates to CASSAGLAGGLRSSTDTQYF.

This chain uses TRBV6-5 with TRBJ1-1; D remains unclear. Trimming pared 4 bases from V and 8 bases from J, leaving 8 bases between. The CDR3 runs to 11 residues. The germline gives CDR1 MNHEY, CDR2 SVGAGI. CDR3 nucleotides: TGTGCCAGCAGTTCTATGGTGGAAGCTTTCTTT. It is translated as CASSSMVEAFF.

V usage is TRBV18 and J usage is TRBJ1-1, with D unresolved. V shed 4 bases and J shed 6 bases, with 6 bases lying between them. Germline lookup yields CDR1 KGHSH and CDR2 LQKENI. CDR3 length: 11 residues. Here the CDR3 reads CASSLPPEAFF. The DNA of the CDR3 is TGTGCCAGCTCACTGCCCCCTGAAGCTTTCTTT.

This chain joins TRBV30 and TRBJ2-7; TRBD2 aligns across 9 bases. Per the germline V gene, CDR1 is GTSNPN and CDR2 is SVGIG (reference sequence). The CDR3 is made up of 13 amino acids. Trimming took 1 base from V and 5 from J; bases not matched to a gene: 3. CDR3 in amino acids: CAWSGSGGHEQYF. Written as DNA, the CDR3 is TGTGCCTGGAGTGGTAGCGGGGGCCACGAGCAGTACTTC.

This chain connects TRBV6-6 to TRBJ2-2; 11 bases line up with TRBD2. Germline lookup yields CDR1 MNHNY and CDR2 SVGAGI (reference sequence). Trimming cost V 8 bases and J 3 bases; bases outside gene matches: 8. The CDR3 is made up of 16 amino acids. The DNA for the CDR3 is TGTGCCAGCCGCCGGACTAGCGGGCTTTACACCGGGGAGCTGTTTTTT. Its translation: CASRRTSGLYTGELFF.

This sequence joins TRBV21-1 and TRBJ1-2. TRBV21-1 is deemed a pseudogene. The CDR3 loop spans 14 amino acids. As DNA, the CDR3 is TGTGCCAGCAGCACTCCAGGGAGGTCGGGGGGCTACACCTTC. Amino acids: CASSTPGRSGGYTF.

This rearrangement joins TRBV7-9 to TRBJ1-4; D ambiguous. The CDR3 is 12 amino acids. Trimming left V 5 bases short and J 5 bases short, with 6 bases between. Germline CDR1 SEHNR, CDR2 FQNEAQ (reference sequence). Here the CDR3 DNA reads TGTGCCAGCAGCGGACCAAATGAAAAACTGTTTTTT. Amino acids: CASSGPNEKLFF.

This clone was seen once. The V and J genes are TRBV7-9 and TRBJ1-1; tentatively, D is TRBD1 (5 bases). Trimming took off 5 bases at V and 5 bases at J, with 15 bases between the two ends. Germline CDR1 reads SEHNR; CDR2 reads FQNEAQ (reference sequence). The CDR3 spans 14 residues. CDR3 loop: CASSDTGTRTEAFF. In nucleotides, the CDR3 is TGTGCCAGCAGCGACACCGGGACCCGGACTGAAGCTTTCTTT. Full variable domain (remainder filled in from reference TRBV7-9 and TRBJ1-1): DTGVSQNPRHKITKRGQNVTFRCDPISEHNRLYWYRQTLGQGPEFLTYFQNEAQLEKSRLLSDRFSAERPKGSFSTLEIQRTEQGDSAMYLCASSDTGTRTEAFFGQGTRLTVV.

The chain recombines TRBV9 with TRBJ2-5; TRBD2 might be the D (5 bases). The CDR3 is made up of 13 amino acids. Between the trimmed V and J ends, which lost 0 bases and 2 bases, there was a span of 5 bases. Germline lookup yields CDR1 SGDLS and CDR2 YYNGEE. The CDR3 spells CASSVGLQETQYF. CDR3 DNA sequence: TGTGCCAGCAGCGTAGGACTACAAGAGACCCAGTACTTC. The full variable domain, in which reference TRBV9 and TRBJ2-5 provide the parts outside the CDR3, is DSGVTQTPKHLITATGQRVTLRCSPRSGDLSVYWYQQSLDQGLQFLIQYYNGEERAKGNILERFSAQQFPDLHSELNLSSLELGDSALYFCASSVGLQETQYFGPGTRLLVL.

This sequence joins TRBV7-8 and TRBJ1-1; no clear D gene. Trimming pared 2 bases from V and 4 bases from J, leaving 5 bases between. The CDR3 is 12 residues long. Germline loops: CDR1 SGHVS, CDR2 FQNEAQ. For the CDR3, the DNA is TGTGCCAGCAGCTTACTTGGCACTGAAGCTTTCTTT. Translated, it gives CASSLLGTEAFF. The full variable domain, completed using reference TRBV7-8 and TRBJ1-1, is GAGVSQSPRYKVAKRGQDVALRCDPISGHVSLFWYQQALGQGPEFLTYFQNEAQLDKSGLPSDRFFAERPEGSVSTLKIQRTQQEDSAVYLCASSLLGTEAFFGQGTRLTVV.

The chain uses TRBV19 and TRBJ2-3; TRBD2 is a possible D gene (6 bases). The CDR3 extends over 15 amino acids. Germline values: CDR1 LNHDA, CDR2 SQIVND (reference sequence). V was trimmed by 9 bases and J by 0 bases, leaving 16 bases between them. The CDR3: CASRDGGVSTDTQYF. The CDR3 DNA follows: TGTGCCAGCAGAGATGGAGGGGTGAGCACAGATACGCAGTATTTT.

V and J are TRBV14 and TRBJ1-3; D call uncertain. Germline CDR1 SGHDN, CDR2 FVKESK. Trimming stripped 7 bases from V and 2 bases from J, with 12 bases between. The CDR3 is made up of 14 amino acids. CDR3 amino acids: CASTQRETGNTIYF. CDR3 DNA: TGTGCCAGCACTCAAAGGGAAACTGGAAACACCATATATTTT.

V gene TRBV7-9 combines with J gene TRBJ2-5; no definite D call. Trimming removed 2 bases from V and 5 bases from J, with 12 bases in between. Per the germline V gene, CDR1 is SEHNR and CDR2 is FQNEAQ (reference sequence). The CDR3 totals 14 residues. The CDR3 nucleotides read TGTGCCAGCAGCTTATTGGGATCTACGGAGACCCAGTACTTC. This gives the protein CASSLLGSTETQYF.

The sample holds a few counts of this clone. This chain links TRBV4-2 with TRBJ1-2, with D hard to call. Looked up from germline, CDR1 is LGHNA and CDR2 is YNFKEQ. CDR3 size: 14 residues. Trimming pared 4 bases from V and 3 bases from J, leaving 12 bases between. This CDR3 is CASSRDLTDYGYTF. The DNA of the CDR3 is TGTGCCAGCAGCCGAGACTTGACGGACTATGGCTACACCTTC.

The rearrangement joins TRBV30 to TRBJ2-5; either TRBD1 or TRBD2 may supply D (5 bases each). CDR1 is GTSNPN and CDR2 is SVGIG in the germline V gene (reference sequence). The CDR3 is 13 residues long. Trimming took 5 bases from V and 1 from J, leaving 11 bases between them. This CDR3 is CAWGGMGQETQYF. In DNA form, the CDR3 reads TGTGCCTGGGGGGGAATGGGCCAAGAGACCCAGTACTTC.

The chain carries TRBV2 and TRBJ2-2; unclear D gene. Trimming took off 2 bases at V and 5 bases at J, with 9 bases between the two ends. Germline CDR1 is SNHLY and CDR2 is FYNNEI. The CDR3 has 14 residues. CDR3 sequence: CASSERAGTGELFF. CDR3 nucleotides: TGTGCCAGCAGTGAAAGGGCTGGAACCGGGGAGCTGTTTTTT.

The chain combines TRBV5-1 with TRBJ1-2, with a possible D match to TRBD1 (6 bases). The V gene lost 1 base and the J gene lost 6 bases, with 13 bases spanning the gap. The CDR3 has 14 amino acids. In germline, CDR1 is SGHRS, CDR2 YFSETQ. The CDR3 here is CASSLNRVSHGYTF. The CDR3 coding sequence is TGCGCCAGCAGCTTGAACAGGGTGTCTCATGGCTACACCTTC. Drawing the rest from reference TRBV5-1 and TRBJ1-2, the complete variable domain is KAGVTQTPRYLIKTRGQQVTLSCSPISGHRSVSWYQQTPGQGLQFLFEYFSETQRNKGNFPGRFSGRQFSNSRSEMNVSTLELGDSALYLCASSLNRVSHGYTFGSGTRLTVV.

The rearrangement joins TRBV29-1 to TRBJ1-2; the D is unclear. CDR3 length: 12 residues. Germline values: CDR1 SQVTM, CDR2 ANQGSEA. Between the trimmed V and J ends, which lost 4 bases and 2 bases, there was a span of 8 bases. The chain's CDR3 is CSVVSGNYGYTF. CDR3 DNA sequence: TGCAGCGTTGTTTCCGGGAACTATGGCTACACCTTC.